This TCR beta chain originates from a study of blood T cell repertoires in COVID-19. CDR3 length: 14 amino acids. J lost 7 bases, V lost 5 bases, and 4 bases had no gene match. Germline CDR1 and CDR2: SGHAT and FQNNGV. The table came from immunoSEQ multiplex PCR; TCRdb's copy has only in-frame clones and leaves some out. The data show about 250,000 clones, with roughly nine tenths seen just once and 3.5% to 5.5% held by the top ten. Sample: peripheral blood. This TCR was recovered from a woman in her forties who had recovered from COVID-19. The rearrangement joins TRBV11-2 to TRBJ2-1; TRBD2 matches 11 bases. CDR3 sequence (DNA): TGTGCCAGCAGCCGTATAGCGGGGGGGAATGAGCAGTTCTTC. It codes for CASSRIAGGNEQFF.